This T cell receptor (beta chain) was sequenced in a study of somatic mutations in cytotoxic T cells in rheumatoid arthritis. Study-wide context: Patients had over 25 ml EDTA blood drawn right after diagnosis, before any treatment. Selected populations of V beta antibody-stained T cells underwent flow sorting at nearly 100% purity; these encompassed V beta1+ cells subjected to TCRB sequencing.

TCRdb's table, derived via immunoSEQ multiplex PCR, lists solely in-frame clones and lacks some. The profile shows about 17,000 clones, just under 85% of them singletons. V dropped 9 bases and J dropped 3; count of bases not matched to a gene: 10. The CDR3 has 14 residues. Per germline, CDR1 MNHEY and CDR2 SMNVEV (reference sequence). The sequencing sample was made of CD8+ T cells sorted from blood. This receptor was obtained from an adult with rheumatoid arthritis. The chain is built from TRBV27 and TRBJ1-1, with 7 nucleotides matching TRBD1. CDR3 amino acids: CASFNGQEDTEAFF. The CDR3 DNA reads as TGTGCCAGTTTCAATGGACAGGAGGACACTGAAGCTTTCTTT.